This entry concerns a single T cell receptor (beta chain). The table lists this clone with a few counts. Its antigen remains unidentified. Base qualities are not at hand, and no much larger clone is one base apart. These data are taken from a study of blood T cell repertoires in COVID-19 (dated by TCRdb to between 2020 and 2021). Broadly, across the study: Collaborator samples came from the United States, Italy and Spain and covered acute and convalescent phases of COVID-19. The prospective study material was composed of cDNA or gDNA derived from T cells, B-cell-depleted T cells, or PBMCs. Subjects who had been exposed to COVID-19, were actively infected with it, or had recovered from it provided the deeply sampled blood TCRbeta repertoires that made up the dataset. A freely available public database, intended as a resource for researchers studying the immune response to SARS-CoV-2, is where the repertoires were released. The samples were drawn from two sources: the first 160 participants of the ongoing ImmuneRACE study, and 950 to 1,500 subjects contributed by 6 global collaborators. The sample metadata nearly always contained a de-identified subject ID, COVID-19 status, age in years and sex. Where available, HLA class I and class II types were taken from metadata supplied by the sample provider and were not determined by assay-based typing.

The immunoSEQ Assay, a bias-controlled multiplex PCR, was used to amplify TCRbeta CDR3 regions from genomic DNA. Turning to the authors' computational methods: Within the assay, amplification of reference gene primers was used to estimate how many nucleated cells each sample contained. Sequence reads were collapsed and filtered to measure the absolute abundance of every unique TCRbeta CDR3 rearrangement. For each sample, productive Simpson clonality was calculated as the square root of Simpson's diversity index across productive rearrangements. TCRdb mirrors the immuneACCESS table, restricted to in-frame sequences. Some clones are absent from its copies; in checked studies, under half trace to an unresolved V gene, and the reason for the others is unknown. D and trimming were read from the DNA, whereas the V and J calls and clone size are those reported in that table. Present in this sample are 120,000 or so clones, about 86% of which were seen just once. 3.5% to 4.5% of the sample comes from the top ten.

What the work shows at the level of the full study, not this receptor alone: The amount of clinical and demographic metadata varied by source and participant and was provided uncurated.

Trimming takes 10 bases from V and 7 bases from J, and the germline ends sit 13 bases apart. CDR1 and CDR2 are drawn from the germline V gene: ENHRY, SYGVKD. The CDR3 covers 11 residues, taking in both the cysteine and the phenylalanine. Of all the DNA, just the CDR3 is kept, 33 bases in frame from base 1. Collaborating institutions collected whole blood in K2EDTA tubes following their own protocols. For TCRbeta analysis, collaborators shipped samples in one of three forms: frozen whole blood, isolated PBMCs, or DNA extracted from either of those sample types. This sequence uses TRBV10-3 and TRBJ1-1; confidence is insufficient to name the D gene. This receptor was taken from a woman aged 50 to 60 with acute or convalescent COVID-19. The specimen was peripheral blood. The CDR3 sequence is CATSRVGEAFF. The DNA sequence is as follows: TGTGCCACGTCGAGGGTTGGTGAAGCTTTCTTT.